This T cell receptor (beta chain) was observed in a study of blood T cells in healthy people across ages. Study in general: Template-switching capture recovered about one barcoded beta molecule per two T cells.

Germline V gene data show CDR1 as MDHEN and CDR2 as SYDVKM. The CDR3 covers 13 residues. V trimming: 7 bases; J trimming: 7 bases; junction bases outside the gene matches: 9. A sample-barcoded 5' primer and a J-beta primer mix were used in a second PCR of about 7 to 11 cycles. TCRdb re-analysed the 5' RACE reads in MiXCR, keeping a single row per CDR3 protein. The sample lists roughly 800,000 distinct CDR3 sequences, around 25% occurring once. The sample holds a few counts of this clonotype. This same sample was also taken into another study, of T cells of mothers and their children. That investigation notes: At approximately 1.6 ug per 15 ul, all of the extracted RNA went into cDNA synthesis. Related mother-child pairs showed slightly higher but non-significant overlap than unrelated pairs. No clone of persistent microchimeric T cells was detected.

Sequenced material: blood. The receptor was derived from a boy between 10 and 17 years old in good health. The V call is TRBV28, the J call TRBJ1-2; the match to TRBD1 covers 7 bases. The DNA for the CDR3 is TGTGCCAGCACCATACTCAGGGGGACTGGCTACACCTTC. Translation: CASTILRGTGYTF.